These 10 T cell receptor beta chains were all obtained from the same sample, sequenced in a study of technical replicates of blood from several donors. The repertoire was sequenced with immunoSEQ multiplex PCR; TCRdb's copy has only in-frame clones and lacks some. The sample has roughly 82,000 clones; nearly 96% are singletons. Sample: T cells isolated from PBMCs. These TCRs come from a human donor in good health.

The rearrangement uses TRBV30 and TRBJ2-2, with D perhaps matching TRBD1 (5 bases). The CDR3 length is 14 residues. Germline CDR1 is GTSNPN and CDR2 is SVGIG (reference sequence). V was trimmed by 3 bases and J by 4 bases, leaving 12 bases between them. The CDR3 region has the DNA TGTGCCTGGAGAGTACAGGCGTTCACCGGGGAGCTGTTTTTT. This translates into CAWRVQAFTGELFF.

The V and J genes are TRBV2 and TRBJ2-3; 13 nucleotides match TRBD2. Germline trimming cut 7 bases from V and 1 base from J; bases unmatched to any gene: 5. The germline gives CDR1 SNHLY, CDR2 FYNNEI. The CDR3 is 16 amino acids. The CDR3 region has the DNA TGTGCCAGCAAAGAACTAGCGGGAGGGGGCACAGATACGCAGTATTTT. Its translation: CASKELAGGGTDTQYF.

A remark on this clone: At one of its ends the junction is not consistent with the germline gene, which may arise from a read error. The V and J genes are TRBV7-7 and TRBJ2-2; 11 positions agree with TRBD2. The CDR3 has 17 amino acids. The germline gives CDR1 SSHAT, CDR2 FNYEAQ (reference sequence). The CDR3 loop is CASSTPTSGKNTGELFF. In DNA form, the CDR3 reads TGTGCTAGCAGCACCCCGACTAGCGGGAAGAACACCGGGGAGCTGTTTTTT. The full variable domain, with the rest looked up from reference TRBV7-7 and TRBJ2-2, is GAGVSQSPRYKVTKRGQDVTLRCDPISSHATLYWYQQALGQGPEFLTYFNYEAQPDKSGLPSDRFSAERPEGSISTLTIQRTEQRDSAMYRCASSTPTSGKNTGELFFGEGSRLTVL.

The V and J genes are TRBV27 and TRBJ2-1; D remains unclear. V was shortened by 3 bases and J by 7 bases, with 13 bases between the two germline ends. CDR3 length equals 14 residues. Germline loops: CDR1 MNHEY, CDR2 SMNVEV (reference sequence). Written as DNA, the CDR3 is TGTGCCAGCAGTTTGTTAGAACGTCCGAATGAGCAGTTCTTC. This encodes CASSLLERPNEQFF.

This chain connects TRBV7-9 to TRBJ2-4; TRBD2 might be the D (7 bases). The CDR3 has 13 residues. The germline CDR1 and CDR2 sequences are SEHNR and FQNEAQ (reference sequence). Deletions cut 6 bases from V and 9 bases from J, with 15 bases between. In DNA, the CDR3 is TGTGCCAGCAGTACCTACAGGGAGGGCATTCAGTACTTC. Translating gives CASSTYREGIQYF.

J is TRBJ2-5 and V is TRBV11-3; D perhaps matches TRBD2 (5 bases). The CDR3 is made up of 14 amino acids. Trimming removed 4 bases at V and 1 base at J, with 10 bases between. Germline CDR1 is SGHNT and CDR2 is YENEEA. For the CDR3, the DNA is TGTGCCAGCAGCTCCCGGAGGAGCCAAGAGACCCAGTACTTC. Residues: CASSSRRSQETQYF.

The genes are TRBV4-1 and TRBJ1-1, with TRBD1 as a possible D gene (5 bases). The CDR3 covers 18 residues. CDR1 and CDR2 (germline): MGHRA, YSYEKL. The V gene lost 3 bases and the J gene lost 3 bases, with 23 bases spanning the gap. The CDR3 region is CASSQGLLKVEWDTEAFF. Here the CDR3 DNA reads TGCGCCAGCAGCCAGGGACTTTTAAAGGTAGAATGGGACACTGAAGCTTTCTTT.

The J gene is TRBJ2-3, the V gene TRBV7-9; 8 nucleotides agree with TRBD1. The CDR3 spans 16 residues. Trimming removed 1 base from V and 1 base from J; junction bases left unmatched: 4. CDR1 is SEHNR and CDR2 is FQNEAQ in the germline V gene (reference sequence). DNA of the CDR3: TGTGCCAGCAGCTTAGGTGCAGGGGGCCGCACAGATACGCAGTATTTT. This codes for CASSLGAGGRTDTQYF.

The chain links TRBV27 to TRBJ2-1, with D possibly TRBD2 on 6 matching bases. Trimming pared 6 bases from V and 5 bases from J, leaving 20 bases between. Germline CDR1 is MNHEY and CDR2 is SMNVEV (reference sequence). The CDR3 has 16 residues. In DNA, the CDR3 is TGTGCCAGCAGACCACAGCGGGCAGGGAACCACAATGAGCAGTTCTTC. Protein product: CASRPQRAGNHNEQFF.

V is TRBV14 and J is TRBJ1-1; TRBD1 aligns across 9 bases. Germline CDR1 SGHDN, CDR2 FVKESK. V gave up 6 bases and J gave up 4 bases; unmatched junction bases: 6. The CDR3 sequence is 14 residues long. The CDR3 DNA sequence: TGTGCCAGCAGTCTCACAGGGGGCGGCACTGAAGCTTTCTTT. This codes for CASSLTGGGTEAFF.